Listed below are T cell receptor beta chains from one sample, sequenced in a study of T cells in narcolepsy. The table came from immunoSEQ multiplex PCR; TCRdb's copy has only in-frame clones and leaves some out. The sample contains around 35,000 clones, 65% to 85% of which appear only once. Sequenced sample: memory (CD45RA-) CD4+ T cells from blood. These receptor sequences come from a human donor in good health. Each CDR3 is given with its conserved first and last residue. The order of the fields is CDR3 DNA, CDR3 protein, V gene, clone size, J gene, D gene. The D gene is left open where the match is weak. Clone size appears in some rows only: once, few, many, or a class for an expanded clone.

DNA: TGTGCCAGCAGTTACTCCGGGGCAGGGAACATTCAGTACTTC
CDR3: CASSYSGAGNIQYF
V: TRBV6-5
size: few
J: TRBJ2-4
D: NA

DNA: TGCAGCGTGGCGACGGACCCTAATTCACCCCTCCACTTT
CDR3: CSVATDPNSPLHF
V: TRBV29-1
size: NA
J: TRBJ1-6
D: NA

DNA: TGTGCCAGCTCACCGGAGCTAAGGAGCACAGATACGCAGTATTTT
CDR3: CASSPELRSTDTQYF
V: TRBV18
size: once
J: TRBJ2-3
D: NA

DNA: TGTGCCAGCAGTGAATCGGTGCCTGGTATGTTGGCCCTCCACTTT
CDR3: CASSESVPGMLALHF
V: TRBV25-1
size: NA
J: TRBJ1-6
D: NA

DNA: TGCAGTGCTCGGGGGTGGGAGACCCAGTACTTC
CDR3: CSARGWETQYF
V: TRBV20-1
size: few
J: TRBJ2-5
D: NA

DNA: TGTGCCAGCAGTCCCGACGGAGGGCCCGGCGAGCAGTACTTC
CDR3: CASSPDGGPGEQYF
V: TRBV6-4
size: NA
J: TRBJ2-7
D: NA

DNA: TGTGCCAGTACCCCCGGGCGGGCATCGACCCAGTACTTC
CDR3: CASTPGRASTQYF
V: TRBV19
size: NA
J: TRBJ2-5
D: NA

DNA: TGTGCCAGCAGCGGCCTCTCCGGGAGGGGTGATGAGCAGTTCTTC
CDR3: CASSGLSGRGDEQFF
V: TRBV9
size: NA
J: TRBJ2-1
D: TRBD2

DNA: TGTGCCAGCAGTTACTCAGGCTTCTCTGGAAACACCATATATTTT
CDR3: CASSYSGFSGNTIYF
V: TRBV6-5
size: NA
J: TRBJ1-3
D: NA

DNA: TGTGCCAGCAGCTTACAAGAGACCCAGTACTTC
CDR3: CASSLQETQYF
V: TRBV5-4
size: NA
J: TRBJ2-5
D: NA

DNA: TGTGCCAGCAGCGTCGGCCGCAGGGGGAGGGACTATGGCTACACCTTC
CDR3: CASSVGRRGRDYGYTF
V: TRBV5-6
size: NA
J: TRBJ1-2
D: TRBD1

DNA: TGTGCCAGCAGTTTTACAGGGGGCGCCTCGGAGACCCAGTACTTC
CDR3: CASSFTGGASETQYF
V: TRBV28
size: NA
J: TRBJ2-5
D: TRBD1

DNA: TGTGCCAGCAACAGGGGGAAATCACCCCTCCACTTT
CDR3: CASNRGKSPLHF
V: TRBV28
size: NA
J: TRBJ1-6
D: TRBD1

DNA: TGTGCCAGCAGTACCCGACAGGGTAATTCACCCCTCCACTTT
CDR3: CASSTRQGNSPLHF
V: TRBV6-1
size: NA
J: TRBJ1-6
D: TRBD1

DNA: TGCGCCAGCAGCCAAGATCGGGGGTCACCCCTCCACTTT
CDR3: CASSQDRGSPLHF
V: TRBV4-3
size: NA
J: TRBJ1-6
D: NA

DNA: TGTGCCAGCAGCTCATGGACAGGGATGGCAGATACGCAGTATTTT
CDR3: CASSSWTGMADTQYF
V: TRBV11-1
size: NA
J: TRBJ2-3
D: TRBD1

DNA: TGTGCCAGTAGTTCCAGAGGAGGAGTGAAGGCTTTCTTT
CDR3: CASSSRGGVKAFF
V: TRBV19
size: NA
J: TRBJ1-1
D: NA

DNA: TGTGCCAGCAGCTTACGGGGCGGGTTGATCTACGAGCAGTACTTC
CDR3: CASSLRGGLIYEQYF
V: TRBV7-2
size: NA
J: TRBJ2-7
D: NA

DNA: TGTGCCAGCAGCAAAGCCCCCCTAGCGGGGAAAAATGAGCAGTTCTTC
CDR3: CASSKAPLAGKNEQFF
V: TRBV21-1
size: few
J: TRBJ2-1
D: NA

DNA: TGTGCCAGCAGTTTCGCCCCGATGAACACTGAAGCTTTCTTT
CDR3: CASSFAPMNTEAFF
V: TRBV27
size: few
J: TRBJ1-1
D: NA

DNA: TGTGCCAGCAGTTTCCGACAGGGCGAGGAGACCCAGTACTTC
CDR3: CASSFRQGEETQYF
V: TRBV27
size: NA
J: TRBJ2-5
D: TRBD1

DNA: TGTGCCTGGAGATCTAACTCCTACGAGCAGTACTTC
CDR3: CAWRSNSYEQYF
V: TRBV30
size: once
J: TRBJ2-7
D: NA

DNA: TGCGCCAGCAGCCAAGATCATGAGTTACCCTACGAGCAGTACTTC
CDR3: CASSQDHELPYEQYF
V: TRBV4-1
size: NA
J: TRBJ2-7
D: NA

DNA: TGTGCCAGCAGCCGGGTTAGCGATCACACAGATACGCAGTATTTT
CDR3: CASSRVSDHTDTQYF
V: TRBV6-6
size: NA
J: TRBJ2-3
D: NA

DNA: TGTGCCAGCAGCTTAGCACAGGGACCCACTGAAGCTTTCTTT
CDR3: CASSLAQGPTEAFF
V: TRBV7-8
size: NA
J: TRBJ1-1
D: NA

DNA: TGCAGCGGAACGGGACAGGGGAACACTGAAGCTTTCTTT
CDR3: CSGTGQGNTEAFF
V: TRBV29-1
size: NA
J: TRBJ1-1
D: TRBD1

DNA: TGTGCCAGCAGTCAACAGGGGGCCGTTGAAAAACTGTTTTTT
CDR3: CASSQQGAVEKLFF
V: TRBV5-4
size: NA
J: TRBJ1-4
D: TRBD1

DNA: TGTGCCATCAGTAACACCGGGACAGGAGGCGAGACCCAGTACTTC
CDR3: CAISNTGTGGETQYF
V: TRBV10-3
size: NA
J: TRBJ2-5
D: TRBD1

DNA: TGTGCCACCAGCAGAGATACCGGGACAGGGATTTACGAGCAGTACTTC
CDR3: CATSRDTGTGIYEQYF
V: TRBV15
size: NA
J: TRBJ2-7
D: TRBD1

DNA: TGTGCCAGCAAGGCGAATCAGGGTTTTGGCACTGAAGCTTTCTTT
CDR3: CASKANQGFGTEAFF
V: TRBV11-3
size: NA
J: TRBJ1-1
D: NA

DNA: TGTGCCATCAGTGAGTCGGGGGATGGGGTCAATCAGCCCCAGCATTTT
CDR3: CAISESGDGVNQPQHF
V: TRBV10-3
size: NA
J: TRBJ1-5
D: NA

DNA: TGTGCCAGCAGCCCTGTGACAGGGTACTATGAGCAGTTCTTC
CDR3: CASSPVTGYYEQFF
V: TRBV11-2
size: once
J: TRBJ2-1
D: TRBD1

DNA: TGTGCCAGCAGCTTATCTGCTACGCAGTATTTT
CDR3: CASSLSATQYF
V: TRBV7-2
size: medium-sized
J: TRBJ2-3
D: NA

DNA: TGCGCCAGCAGCTTGGACGGCAGACCTAATGAAAAACTGTTTTTT
CDR3: CASSLDGRPNEKLFF
V: TRBV5-1
size: NA
J: TRBJ1-4
D: NA

DNA: TGCGCCAGCAGTCCAGCAGGGGGGAACACTGAAGCTTTCTTT
CDR3: CASSPAGGNTEAFF
V: TRBV4-1
size: NA
J: TRBJ1-1
D: TRBD1

DNA: TGCGCCAGCAGCTTGGGCGTTACTAGCGGCCAGACCCAGTACTTC
CDR3: CASSLGVTSGQTQYF
V: TRBV5-1
size: NA
J: TRBJ2-5
D: TRBD2

DNA: TGTGCCAGCAGACCCCGGGTCTCGGTCAATGGCTACACCTTC
CDR3: CASRPRVSVNGYTF
V: TRBV19
size: NA
J: TRBJ1-2
D: NA

DNA: TGTGCCAGCAGCTCCGACAGGGTCCGAGAGACCCAGTACTTC
CDR3: CASSSDRVRETQYF
V: TRBV5-6
size: NA
J: TRBJ2-5
D: TRBD1

DNA: TGTGCCAGCAGCTTTTCAAGACGTGAAGCTTTCTTT
CDR3: CASSFSRREAFF
V: TRBV13
size: NA
J: TRBJ1-1
D: NA

DNA: TGTGCCAGCAGCCGGTACCGGGACAGGGGAGGAGTGAACACTGAAGCTTTCTTT
CDR3: CASSRYRDRGGVNTEAFF
V: TRBV5-6
size: NA
J: TRBJ1-1
D: TRBD1

DNA: TGTGCCAGCAGCTTGGGGTCCCAATACGAGCAGTACTTC
CDR3: CASSLGSQYEQYF
V: TRBV5-4
size: NA
J: TRBJ2-7
D: NA

DNA: TGTGCCAGCAGCTCCCGGCCCGGCTACGAGCAGTACTTC
CDR3: CASSSRPGYEQYF
V: TRBV7-3
size: NA
J: TRBJ2-7
D: NA

DNA: TGTGCCAGCACTCTAGCGGCTCCCTGGGATACGCAGTATTTT
CDR3: CASTLAAPWDTQYF
V: TRBV27
size: few
J: TRBJ2-3
D: TRBD2

DNA: TGCGCCAGCAGCCAAGAGGCAGGGCTATATACCGGGGAGCTGTTTTTT
CDR3: CASSQEAGLYTGELFF
V: TRBV4-1
size: few
J: TRBJ2-2
D: NA

DNA: TGTGCCAGCAGCTTAGGCGTCACTTGGGATGGCTACACCTTC
CDR3: CASSLGVTWDGYTF
V: TRBV7-2
size: NA
J: TRBJ1-2
D: NA

DNA: TGTGCCAGCAGTTTCTCGGGCAGGGATAGCAATCAGCCCCAGCATTTT
CDR3: CASSFSGRDSNQPQHF
V: TRBV28
size: NA
J: TRBJ1-5
D: NA

DNA: TGTGCCAGCACTTGGCTCCCGTCTAGCACAGATACGCAGTATTTT
CDR3: CASTWLPSSTDTQYF
V: TRBV6-1
size: few
J: TRBJ2-3
D: NA

DNA: TGTGCCAGCAGCTTAATTTCTAGCGGGAGGAGCTCCTACAATGAGCAGTTCTTC
CDR3: CASSLISSGRSSYNEQFF
V: TRBV7-3
size: NA
J: TRBJ2-1
D: TRBD2

DNA: TGCAGCGTTGTGGCGGAGCCCCATGAGCAGTTCTTC
CDR3: CSVVAEPHEQFF
V: TRBV29-1
size: NA
J: TRBJ2-1
D: NA

DNA: TGTACCATCCAGGGCAGGGGTCTTCCTCCCTCTGGGGCCAACGTCCTGACTTTC
CDR3: CTIQGRGLPPSGANVLTF
V: TRBV10-3
size: NA
J: TRBJ2-6
D: NA

DNA: TGTGCCAGCAGCCTAGGACAGGGGGCATACGAGCAGTACTTC
CDR3: CASSLGQGAYEQYF
V: TRBV11-3
size: NA
J: TRBJ2-7
D: TRBD1

DNA: TGTGCCAGCAGCTTAGTACTGGGGCGCTACAATGAGCAGTTCTTC
CDR3: CASSLVLGRYNEQFF
V: TRBV7-2
size: NA
J: TRBJ2-1
D: NA

DNA: TGTGCCAGTAGTATAGCCCCGGGAGTGACGGAAAAACTGTTTTTT
CDR3: CASSIAPGVTEKLFF
V: TRBV19
size: NA
J: TRBJ1-4
D: NA

DNA: TGTGCCAGCAGTTACTCGAAAGGGTACGAGCAGTACTTC
CDR3: CASSYSKGYEQYF
V: TRBV6-5
size: NA
J: TRBJ2-7
D: NA

DNA: TGTGCCAGCAGTACAGCCTATGGCTACACCTTC
CDR3: CASSTAYGYTF
V: TRBV6-1
size: NA
J: TRBJ1-2
D: NA

DNA: TGTGCCATACATGAGACCCAGTACTTC
CDR3: CAIHETQYF
V: TRBV27
size: NA
J: TRBJ2-5
D: NA

DNA: TGTGCCATCACCCAATCAGGGGAGGGCTACACCTTC
CDR3: CAITQSGEGYTF
V: TRBV10-3
size: NA
J: TRBJ1-2
D: NA

DNA: TGTGCCAGCAGTGCGCAAGGGGGCAATGAGCAGTTCTTC
CDR3: CASSAQGGNEQFF
V: TRBV2
size: NA
J: TRBJ2-1
D: NA

DNA: TGTGCCAGCAGCCCCGGGCCCTACAATGAGCAGTTCTTC
CDR3: CASSPGPYNEQFF
V: TRBV11-3
size: once
J: TRBJ2-1
D: NA

DNA: TGTGCCAGCAGTTTAAGGCAGACCTATAGCGGTCAGCCCCAGCATTTT
CDR3: CASSLRQTYSGQPQHF
V: TRBV28
size: NA
J: TRBJ1-5
D: NA